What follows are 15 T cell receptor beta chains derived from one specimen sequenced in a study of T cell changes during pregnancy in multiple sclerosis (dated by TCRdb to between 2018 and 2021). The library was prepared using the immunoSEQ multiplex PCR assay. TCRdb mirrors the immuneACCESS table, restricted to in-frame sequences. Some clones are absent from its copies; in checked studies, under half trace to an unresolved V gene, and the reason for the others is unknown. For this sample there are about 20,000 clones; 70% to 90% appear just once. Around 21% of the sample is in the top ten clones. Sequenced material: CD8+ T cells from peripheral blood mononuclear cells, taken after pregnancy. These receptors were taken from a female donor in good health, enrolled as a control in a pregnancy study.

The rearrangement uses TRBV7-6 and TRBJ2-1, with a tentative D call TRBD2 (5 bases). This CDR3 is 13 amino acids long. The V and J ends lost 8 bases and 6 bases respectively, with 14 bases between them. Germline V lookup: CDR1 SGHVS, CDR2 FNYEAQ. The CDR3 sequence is CASCPRGTNEQFF. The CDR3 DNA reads TGTGCCAGCTGCCCCCGGGGTACCAATGAGCAGTTCTTC.

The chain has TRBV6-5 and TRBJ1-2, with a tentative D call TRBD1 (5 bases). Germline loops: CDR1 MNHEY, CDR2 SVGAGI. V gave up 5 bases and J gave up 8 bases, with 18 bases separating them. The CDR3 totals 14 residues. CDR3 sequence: CASSGPPGGGGYTF. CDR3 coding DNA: TGTGCCAGCAGTGGGCCTCCGGGGGGTGGGGGCTACACCTTC.

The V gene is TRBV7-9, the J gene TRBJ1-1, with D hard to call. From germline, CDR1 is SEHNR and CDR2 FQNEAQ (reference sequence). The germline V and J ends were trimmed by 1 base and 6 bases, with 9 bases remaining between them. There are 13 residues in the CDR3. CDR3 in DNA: TGTGCCAGCAGCTTAGGGGCAGCCTCTGAAGCTTTCTTT. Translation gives CASSLGAASEAFF.

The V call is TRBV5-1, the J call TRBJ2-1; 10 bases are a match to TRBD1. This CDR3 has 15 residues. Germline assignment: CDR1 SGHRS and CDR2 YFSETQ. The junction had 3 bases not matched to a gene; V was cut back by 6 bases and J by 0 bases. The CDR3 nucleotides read TGCGCCAGCATGGACAGGGGGTCCTCCTACAATGAGCAGTTCTTC. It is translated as CASMDRGSSYNEQFF.

CDR3 coding DNA: TGTGCCAGCAGCTCTACAGGCTACGAGCAGTACTTC. This encodes CASSSTGYEQYF. This chain links TRBV13 with TRBJ2-7; D possibly corresponds to TRBD1 (5 bases). Germline V lookup: CDR1 PRHDT, CDR2 FYEKMQ (reference sequence). The CDR3 has 12 residues. V lost 4 bases, J lost 3 bases, and 7 bases lay in between.

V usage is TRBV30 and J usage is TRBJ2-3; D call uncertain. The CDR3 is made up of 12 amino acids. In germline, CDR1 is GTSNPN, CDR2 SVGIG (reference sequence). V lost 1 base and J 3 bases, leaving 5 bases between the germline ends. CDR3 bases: TGTGCCTGGAGTGCAGGTACAGATACGCAGTATTTT. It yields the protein CAWSAGTDTQYF.

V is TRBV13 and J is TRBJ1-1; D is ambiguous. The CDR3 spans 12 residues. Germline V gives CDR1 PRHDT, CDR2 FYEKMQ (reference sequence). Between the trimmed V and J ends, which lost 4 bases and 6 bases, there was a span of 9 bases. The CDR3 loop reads CASSSHGAEAFF. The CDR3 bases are TGTGCCAGCAGCTCACACGGAGCTGAAGCTTTCTTT. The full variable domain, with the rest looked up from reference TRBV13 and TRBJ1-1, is AAGVIQSPRHLIKEKRETATLKCYPIPRHDTVYWYQQGPGQDPQFLISFYEKMQSDKGSIPDRFSAQQFSDYHSELNMSSLELGDSALYFCASSSHGAEAFFGQGTRLTVV.

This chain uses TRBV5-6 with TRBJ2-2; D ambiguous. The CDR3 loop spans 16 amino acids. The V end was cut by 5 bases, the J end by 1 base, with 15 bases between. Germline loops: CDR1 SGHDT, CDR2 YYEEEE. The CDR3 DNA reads TGTGCCAGCAGTCCCGAGTGGGCCTGGAACACCGGGGAGCTGTTTTTT. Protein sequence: CASSPEWAWNTGELFF.

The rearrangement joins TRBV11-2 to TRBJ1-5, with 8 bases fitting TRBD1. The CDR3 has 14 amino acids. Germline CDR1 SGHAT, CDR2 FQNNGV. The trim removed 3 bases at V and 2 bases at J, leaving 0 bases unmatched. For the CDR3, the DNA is TGTGCCAGCAGCTTGACAGGGGGCAATCAGCCCCAGCATTTT. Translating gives CASSLTGGNQPQHF.

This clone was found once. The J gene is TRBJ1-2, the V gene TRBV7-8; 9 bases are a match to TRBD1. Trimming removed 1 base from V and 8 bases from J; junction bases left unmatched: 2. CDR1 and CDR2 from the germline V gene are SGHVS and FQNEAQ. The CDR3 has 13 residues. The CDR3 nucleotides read TGTGCCAGCAGCTTAGGGACAGGGGAAGGCTACACCTTC. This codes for CASSLGTGEGYTF.

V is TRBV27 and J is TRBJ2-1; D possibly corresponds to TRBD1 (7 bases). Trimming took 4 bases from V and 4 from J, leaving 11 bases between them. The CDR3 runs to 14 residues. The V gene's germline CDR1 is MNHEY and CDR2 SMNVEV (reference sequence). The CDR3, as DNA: TGTGCCAGCAGTTGGGGGGACAGTTACAATGAGCAGTTCTTC. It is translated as CASSWGDSYNEQFF.

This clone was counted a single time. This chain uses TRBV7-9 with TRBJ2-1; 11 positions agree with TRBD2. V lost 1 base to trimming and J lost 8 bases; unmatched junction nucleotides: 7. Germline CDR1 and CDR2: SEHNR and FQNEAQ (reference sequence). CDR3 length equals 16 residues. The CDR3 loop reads CASSLDALAGGDEQFF. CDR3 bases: TGTGCCAGCAGCTTAGACGCCCTAGCGGGAGGAGATGAGCAGTTCTTC. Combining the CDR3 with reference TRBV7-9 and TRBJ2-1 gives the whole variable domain DTGVSQNPRHKITKRGQNVTFRCDPISEHNRLYWYRQTLGQGPEFLTYFQNEAQLEKSRLLSDRFSAERPKGSFSTLEIQRTEQGDSAMYLCASSLDALAGGDEQFFGPGTRLTVL.

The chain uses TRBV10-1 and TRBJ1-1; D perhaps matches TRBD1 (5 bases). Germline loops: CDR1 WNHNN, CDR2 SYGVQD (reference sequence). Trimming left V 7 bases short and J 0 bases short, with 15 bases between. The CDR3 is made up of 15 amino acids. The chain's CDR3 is CASNFCGGVNTEAFF. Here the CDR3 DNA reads TGCGCCAGCAACTTTTGTGGAGGGGTGAACACTGAAGCTTTCTTT.

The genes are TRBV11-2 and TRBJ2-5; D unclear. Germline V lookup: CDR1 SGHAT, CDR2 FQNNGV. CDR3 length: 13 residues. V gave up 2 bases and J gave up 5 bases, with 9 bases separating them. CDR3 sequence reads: CASSLLSEETQYF. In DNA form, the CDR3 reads TGTGCCAGCAGCTTACTGAGCGAGGAGACCCAGTACTTC.

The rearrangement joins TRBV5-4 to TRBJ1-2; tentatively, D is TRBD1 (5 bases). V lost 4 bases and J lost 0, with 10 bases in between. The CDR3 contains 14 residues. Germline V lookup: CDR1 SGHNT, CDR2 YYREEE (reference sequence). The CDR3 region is CASSQRQTNYGYTF. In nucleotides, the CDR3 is TGTGCCAGCAGCCAGCGACAGACTAACTATGGCTACACCTTC.